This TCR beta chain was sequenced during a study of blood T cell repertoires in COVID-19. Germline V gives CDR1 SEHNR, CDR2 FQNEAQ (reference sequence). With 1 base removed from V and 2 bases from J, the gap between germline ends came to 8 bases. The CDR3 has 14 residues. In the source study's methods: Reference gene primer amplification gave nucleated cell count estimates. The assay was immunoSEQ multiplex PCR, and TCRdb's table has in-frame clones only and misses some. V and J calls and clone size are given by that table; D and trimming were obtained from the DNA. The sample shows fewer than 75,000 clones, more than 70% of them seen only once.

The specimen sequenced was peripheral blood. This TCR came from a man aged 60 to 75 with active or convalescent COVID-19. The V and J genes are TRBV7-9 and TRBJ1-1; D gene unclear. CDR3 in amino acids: CASSLGGENTEAFF. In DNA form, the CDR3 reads TGTGCCAGCAGCTTAGGGGGAGAAAACACTGAAGCTTTCTTT.